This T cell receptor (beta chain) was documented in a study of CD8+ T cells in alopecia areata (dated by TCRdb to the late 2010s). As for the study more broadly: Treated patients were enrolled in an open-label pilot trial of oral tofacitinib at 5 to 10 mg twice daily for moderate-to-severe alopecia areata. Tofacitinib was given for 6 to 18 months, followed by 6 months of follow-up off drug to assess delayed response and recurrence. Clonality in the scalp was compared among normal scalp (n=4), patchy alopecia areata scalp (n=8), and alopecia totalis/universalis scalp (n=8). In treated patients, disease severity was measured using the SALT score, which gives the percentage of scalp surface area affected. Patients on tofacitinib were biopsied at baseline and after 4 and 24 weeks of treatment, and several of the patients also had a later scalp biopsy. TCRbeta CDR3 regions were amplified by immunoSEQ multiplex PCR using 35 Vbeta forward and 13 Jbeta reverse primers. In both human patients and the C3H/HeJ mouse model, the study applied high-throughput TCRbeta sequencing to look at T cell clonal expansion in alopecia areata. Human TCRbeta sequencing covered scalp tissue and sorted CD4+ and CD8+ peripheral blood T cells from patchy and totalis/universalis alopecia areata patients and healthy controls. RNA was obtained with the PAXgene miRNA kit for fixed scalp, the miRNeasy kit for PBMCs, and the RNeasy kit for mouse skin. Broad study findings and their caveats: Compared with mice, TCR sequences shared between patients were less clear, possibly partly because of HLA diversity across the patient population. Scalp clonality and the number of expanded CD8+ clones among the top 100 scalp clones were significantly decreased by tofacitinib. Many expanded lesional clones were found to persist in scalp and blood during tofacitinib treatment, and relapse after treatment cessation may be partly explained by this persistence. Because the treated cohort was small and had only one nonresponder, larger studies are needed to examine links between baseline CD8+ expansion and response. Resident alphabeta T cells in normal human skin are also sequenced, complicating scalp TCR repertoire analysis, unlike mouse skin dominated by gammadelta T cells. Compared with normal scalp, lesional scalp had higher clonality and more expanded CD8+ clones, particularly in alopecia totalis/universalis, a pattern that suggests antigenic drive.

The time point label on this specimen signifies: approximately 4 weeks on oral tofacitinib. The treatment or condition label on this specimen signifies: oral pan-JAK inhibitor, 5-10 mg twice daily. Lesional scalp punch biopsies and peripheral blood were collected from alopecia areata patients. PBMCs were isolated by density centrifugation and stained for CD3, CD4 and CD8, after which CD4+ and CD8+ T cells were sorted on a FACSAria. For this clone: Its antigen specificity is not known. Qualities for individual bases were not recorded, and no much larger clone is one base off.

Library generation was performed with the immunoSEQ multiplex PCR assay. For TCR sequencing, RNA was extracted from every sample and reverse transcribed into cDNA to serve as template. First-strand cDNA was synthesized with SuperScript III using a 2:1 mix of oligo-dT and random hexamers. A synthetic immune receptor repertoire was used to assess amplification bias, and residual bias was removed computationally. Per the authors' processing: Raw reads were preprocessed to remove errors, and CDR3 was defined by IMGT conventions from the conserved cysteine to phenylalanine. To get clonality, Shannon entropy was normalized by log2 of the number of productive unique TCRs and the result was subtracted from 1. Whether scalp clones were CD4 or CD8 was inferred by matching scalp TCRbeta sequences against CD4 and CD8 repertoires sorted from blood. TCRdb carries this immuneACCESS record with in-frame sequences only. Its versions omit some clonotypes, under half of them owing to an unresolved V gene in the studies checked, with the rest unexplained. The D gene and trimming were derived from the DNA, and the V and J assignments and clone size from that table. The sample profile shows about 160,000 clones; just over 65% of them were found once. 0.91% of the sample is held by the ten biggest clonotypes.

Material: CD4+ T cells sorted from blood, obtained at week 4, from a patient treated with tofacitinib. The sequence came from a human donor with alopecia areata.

The CDR3 region has the sequence CTPELGFGTEAFF. The nucleotide sequence is TGCACCCCGGAGTTGGGCTTCGGAACTGAAGCTTTCTTT. Recombination joined TRBV1 with TRBJ1-1. TRBV1 corresponds to a pseudogene. The CDR3 covers 13 residues, taking in both the cysteine and the phenylalanine. The read is trimmed to its CDR3 DNA, 39 bases read in frame from base 1.